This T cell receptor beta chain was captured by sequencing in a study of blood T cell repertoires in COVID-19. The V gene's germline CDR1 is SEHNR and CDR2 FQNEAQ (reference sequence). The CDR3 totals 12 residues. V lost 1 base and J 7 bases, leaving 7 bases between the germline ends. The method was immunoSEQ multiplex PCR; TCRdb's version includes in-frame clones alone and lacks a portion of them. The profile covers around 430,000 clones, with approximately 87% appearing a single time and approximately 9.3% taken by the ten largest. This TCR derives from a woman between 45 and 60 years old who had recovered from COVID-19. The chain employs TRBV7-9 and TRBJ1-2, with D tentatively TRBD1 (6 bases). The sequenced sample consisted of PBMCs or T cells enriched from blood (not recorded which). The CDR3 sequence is CASSLGTVGYTF. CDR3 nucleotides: TGTGCCAGCAGCTTAGGGACAGTTGGCTACACCTTC. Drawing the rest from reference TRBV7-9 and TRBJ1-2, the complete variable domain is DTGVSQNPRHKITKRGQNVTFRCDPISEHNRLYWYRQTLGQGPEFLTYFQNEAQLEKSRLLSDRFSAERPKGSFSTLEIQRTEQGDSAMYLCASSLGTVGYTFGSGTRLTVV.